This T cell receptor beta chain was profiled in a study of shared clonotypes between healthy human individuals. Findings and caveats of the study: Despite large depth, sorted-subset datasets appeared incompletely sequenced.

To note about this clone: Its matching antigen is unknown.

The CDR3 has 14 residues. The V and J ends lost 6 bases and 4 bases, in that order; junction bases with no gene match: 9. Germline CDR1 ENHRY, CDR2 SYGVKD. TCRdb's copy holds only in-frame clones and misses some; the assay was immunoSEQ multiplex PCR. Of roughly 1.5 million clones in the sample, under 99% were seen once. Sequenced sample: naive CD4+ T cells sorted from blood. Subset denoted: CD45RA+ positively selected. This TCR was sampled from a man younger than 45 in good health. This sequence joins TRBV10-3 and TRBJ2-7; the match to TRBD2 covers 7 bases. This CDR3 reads CAISPSEREYEQYF. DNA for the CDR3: TGTGCCATCAGCCCTTCGGAGCGGGAATACGAGCAGTACTTC.